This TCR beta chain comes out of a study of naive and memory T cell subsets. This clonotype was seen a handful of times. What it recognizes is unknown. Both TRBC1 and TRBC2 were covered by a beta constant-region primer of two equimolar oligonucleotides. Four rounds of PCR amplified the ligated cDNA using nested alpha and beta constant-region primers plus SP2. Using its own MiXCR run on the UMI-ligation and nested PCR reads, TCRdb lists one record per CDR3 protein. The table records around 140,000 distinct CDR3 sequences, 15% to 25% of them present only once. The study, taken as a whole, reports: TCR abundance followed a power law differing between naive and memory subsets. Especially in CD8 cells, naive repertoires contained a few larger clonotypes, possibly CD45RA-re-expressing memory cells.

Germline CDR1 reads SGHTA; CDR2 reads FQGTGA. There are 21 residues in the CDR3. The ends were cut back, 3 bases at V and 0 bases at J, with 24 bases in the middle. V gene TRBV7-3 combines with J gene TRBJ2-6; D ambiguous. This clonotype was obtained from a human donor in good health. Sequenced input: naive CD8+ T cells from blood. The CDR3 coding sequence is TGTGCCAGCAGCTTCTCATCCGACTTGGATGGCGTAACCTCTGGGGCCAACGTCCTGACTTTC. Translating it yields CASSFSSDLDGVTSGANVLTF.